The 12 T cell receptor beta chains listed next were all sequenced from one sample in a study of blood T cell repertoires in COVID-19. Only in-frame clones appear in the TCRdb table, and some are missing; sequencing was by immunoSEQ multiplex PCR. This table holds 260,000 or so clones, 85% to 90% found once. Sequences were obtained from PBMCs or T cells enriched from blood (not recorded which). These receptor sequences come from a man aged 18 to 30 who had recovered from COVID-19.

This clone was detected ten times or more. The genes are TRBV27 and TRBJ1-6, with 7 bases that match TRBD1. V gave up 8 bases and J gave up 7 bases; unmatched junction bases: 5. Germline assignment: CDR1 MNHEY and CDR2 SMNVEV (reference sequence). This CDR3 is built from 13 residues. In DNA form, the CDR3 reads TGTGCCAGCCGGGACAGCCGAAATTCACCCCTCCACTTT. Translating gives CASRDSRNSPLHF.

The CDR3 protein is CATLGLADLGEQFF. DNA for the CDR3: TGCGCCACCCTCGGCCTAGCGGACCTTGGTGAGCAGTTCTTC. The V and J genes are TRBV10-2 and TRBJ2-1; 7 bases are a match to TRBD2. After removal of 10 bases from V and 9 bases from J, the junction contained 15 bases not matched to a gene. CDR1 is WSHSY and CDR2 is SAAADI in the germline V gene. CDR3 length equals 14 residues.

The chain carries TRBV12-3 or TRBV12-4 and TRBJ1-5, with D possibly TRBD1 on 6 matching bases. Trimming removed 6 bases at V and 7 bases at J, with 13 bases between. CDR3 length equals 13 residues. CDR3 protein: CASRRTQGQPQHF. CDR3 sequence (DNA): TGTGCCAGCAGGCGGACTCAGGGGCAGCCCCAGCATTTT.

The CDR3 spells CASRRDRASYNEQFF. The CDR3 DNA reads as TGTGCCAGCAGACGAGACAGGGCTTCCTACAATGAGCAGTTCTTC. The gene calls are TRBV6-5 and TRBJ2-1; TRBD1 matches 7 bases. The CDR3 sequence is 15 residues long. V lost 6 bases to trimming and J lost 1 base; unmatched junction nucleotides: 6. CDR1 and CDR2 (germline): MNHEY, SVGAGI.

The rearrangement links TRBV12-3 or TRBV12-4 to TRBJ1-1; 7 bases align to TRBD1. V shed 2 bases, J shed 5 bases, and the junction held 2 bases outside the gene matches. This CDR3 has 13 residues. The CDR3 loop is CASSLTGATEAFF. The CDR3 nucleotides read TGTGCCAGCAGTTTAACAGGGGCAACTGAAGCTTTCTTT.

The rearrangement links TRBV27 to TRBJ2-3, with 12 bases fitting TRBD2. The ends lost 2 bases at V and 4 bases at J; junction bases unmatched: 4. This CDR3 contains 16 residues. Per germline, CDR1 MNHEY and CDR2 SMNVEV (reference sequence). CDR3 nucleotide sequence: TGTGCCAGCAGTTTAGGGGGACTAGCGGGCCCAGATACGCAGTATTTT. Encoded protein: CASSLGGLAGPDTQYF.

The chain joins TRBV27 to TRBJ2-1, with 12 bases matching TRBD2. With V trimmed by 6 bases and J by 10 bases, 7 bases remained unmatched. This CDR3 comprises 14 residues. The germline V gene encodes CDR1 MNHEY and CDR2 SMNVEV (reference sequence). For the CDR3, the DNA is TGTGCCAGCAGCCCTGGACTAGCGGGGAACGAGCAGTTCTTC. Translation: CASSPGLAGNEQFF.

The genes are TRBV28 and TRBJ1-2, with 8 bases aligning to TRBD1. J lost 7 bases, V lost 6 bases, and 10 bases had no gene match. Germline V CDR1 and CDR2: MDHEN, SYDVKM. The CDR3 sequence is 14 residues long. CDR3 sequence: CASRGGTGDGGYTF. The DNA of the CDR3 is TGTGCCAGCAGGGGCGGGACAGGTGATGGTGGCTACACCTTC.

The V call is TRBV5-4, the J call TRBJ1-3, with D perhaps TRBD1 (6 bases). The V end lost 4 bases, the J end lost 0 bases, and 14 bases lay between the germline ends. Germline loops: CDR1 SGHNT, CDR2 YYREEE (reference sequence). The CDR3 loop spans 16 amino acids. The CDR3 DNA reads as TGTGCCAGCAGCCTGGGACACCCGAGCTCTGGAAACACCATATATTTT. This sequence encodes CASSLGHPSSGNTIYF.

This chain links TRBV2 with TRBJ1-5; tentative D call: TRBD1 (6 bases). From germline, CDR1 is SNHLY and CDR2 FYNNEI. Trimming removed 8 bases at V and 0 bases at J, with 11 bases between. There are 14 residues in the CDR3. Here the CDR3 reads CASGQTYSNQPQHF. The DNA for the CDR3 is TGTGCCAGCGGACAGACTTATAGCAATCAGCCCCAGCATTTT.

The CDR3 is CASSQGLETQYF. As DNA, the CDR3 is TGTGCCAGCTCACAGGGGTTGGAGACCCAGTACTTC. The chain carries TRBV7-2 and TRBJ2-5; 7 positions match TRBD1. With 8 bases clipped from V and 5 bases from J, the junction kept 5 bases outside the gene matches. The germline V gene encodes CDR1 SGHTA and CDR2 FQGNSA. This CDR3 comprises 12 residues.

CDR3 bases: TGTGCCAGCAGCGTAGAGACCTGGGAGCAGGGGGAGACCCAGTACTTC. Translated: CASSVETWEQGETQYF. This chain connects TRBV9 to TRBJ2-5; tentatively, D is TRBD1 (6 bases). This CDR3 has 16 amino acids. V gave up 0 bases and J gave up 5 bases, with 17 bases separating them. Germline CDR1 and CDR2: SGDLS and YYNGEE.